Shown below are 5 T cell receptor beta chains from a single sample sequenced in a study of OX40 agonist ivuxolimab in advanced cancers. The data were produced by immunoSEQ multiplex PCR, yet TCRdb's version contains in-frame clones alone and is incomplete. The sample has more than 60,000 clones; about 81% are singletons. The sample was CD4+ or CD8+ T cells sorted from blood, taken in a trial of the OX40 agonist ivuxolimab. These receptor sequences come from an adult with an advanced solid tumor such as melanoma, head and neck, liver or kidney cancer.

This chain uses TRBV6-5 with TRBJ2-2; 8 bases line up with TRBD2. This CDR3 is built from 14 residues. Per germline, CDR1 MNHEY and CDR2 SVGAGI. V gave up 7 bases and J gave up 4 bases; unmatched junction bases: 5. The CDR3 bases are TGTGCCAGCATTTCCGGGGGGGGCACCGGGGAGCTGTTTTTT. It is translated as CASISGGGTGELFF.

The table lists this clone with a few counts. The genes are TRBV6-5 and TRBJ2-3; 10 bases fit TRBD2. This CDR3 spans 16 amino acids. Germline lookup yields CDR1 MNHEY and CDR2 SVGAGI. With 2 bases clipped from V and 2 bases from J, the junction kept 4 bases outside the gene matches. The CDR3 protein is CASSYGAGGPTDTQYF. The CDR3, as DNA: TGTGCCAGCAGTTACGGAGCGGGAGGGCCCACAGATACGCAGTATTTT.

The chain has TRBV5-6 and TRBJ2-1; D not certain. The V and J ends lost 0 bases and 9 bases respectively, with 10 bases between them. This CDR3 region has 13 residues. CDR1 is SGHDT and CDR2 is YYEEEE in the germline V gene. The CDR3 spells CASSLVGQSEQFF. For the CDR3, the DNA is TGTGCCAGCAGCTTGGTAGGGCAGTCTGAGCAGTTCTTC.

The chain carries TRBV5-1 and TRBJ1-1; 11 nucleotides agree with TRBD1. This CDR3 has 16 amino acids. Per the germline V gene, CDR1 is SGHRS and CDR2 is YFSETQ. With 6 bases clipped from V and 4 bases from J, the junction kept 11 bases outside the gene matches. The CDR3 here is CASILGTGGSRTEAFF. In nucleotides, the CDR3 is TGCGCCAGCATCCTTGGGACAGGGGGGAGTCGCACTGAAGCTTTCTTT.

This CDR3 is CASSKKGRGRLCWGTDTQYF. CDR3 nucleotides: TGTGCCAGCAGCAAAAAGGGGAGGGGCCGTCTATGTTGGGGCACAGATACGCAGTATTTT. This rearrangement joins TRBV21-1 to TRBJ2-3; the listed D gene, TRBD2, was not tested against the DNA. TRBV21-1 is labeled a pseudogene. The CDR3 has 20 amino acids.